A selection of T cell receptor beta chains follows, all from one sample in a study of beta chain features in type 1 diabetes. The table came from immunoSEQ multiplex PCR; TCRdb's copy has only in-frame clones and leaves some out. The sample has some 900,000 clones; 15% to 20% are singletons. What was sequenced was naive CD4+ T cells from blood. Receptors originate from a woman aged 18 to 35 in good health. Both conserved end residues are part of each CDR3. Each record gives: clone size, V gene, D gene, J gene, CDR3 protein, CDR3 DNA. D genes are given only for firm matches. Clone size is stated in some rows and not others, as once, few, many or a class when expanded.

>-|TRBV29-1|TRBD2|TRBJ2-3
CSVVSGRVADTQYF
TGCAGCGTTGTTAGCGGGAGAGTGGCAGATACGCAGTATTTT
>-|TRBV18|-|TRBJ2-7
CASSPASPPASEQYF
TGTGCCAGCTCACCGGCCAGCCCGCCGGCTAGCGAGCAGTACTTC
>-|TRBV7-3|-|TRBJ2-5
CASSLTRQETQYF
TGTGCCAGCAGCCTAACCCGTCAAGAGACCCAGTACTTC
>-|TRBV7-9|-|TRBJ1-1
CASSLGQPNTEAFF
TGTGCCAGCAGCTTAGGACAACCGAACACTGAAGCTTTCTTT
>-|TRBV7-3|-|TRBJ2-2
CASSLGLAPTGELFF
TGTGCCAGCAGCTTAGGCCTAGCACCCACCGGGGAGCTGTTTTTT
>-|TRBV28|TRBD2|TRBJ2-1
CASSSLAGVVDEQFF
TGTGCCAGCAGTTCCTTAGCGGGAGTGGTTGATGAGCAGTTCTTC
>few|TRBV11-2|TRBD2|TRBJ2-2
CASSLASGATGELFF
TGTGCCAGCAGCTTGGCTAGCGGGGCCACCGGGGAGCTGTTTTTT
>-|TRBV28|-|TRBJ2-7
CASSSDLYEQYF
TGTGCCAGCAGTTCCGACCTGTACGAGCAGTACTTC
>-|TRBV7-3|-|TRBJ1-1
CASSLDSRREAFF
TGTGCCAGCAGCTTAGACTCGCGGAGGGAAGCTTTCTTT
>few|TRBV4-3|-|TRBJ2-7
CASSQAYGHYEQYF
TGCGCCAGCAGCCAAGCATACGGGCACTACGAGCAGTACTTC
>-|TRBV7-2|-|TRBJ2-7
CASSLFQNEQYF
TGTGCCAGCAGCTTATTCCAGAACGAGCAGTACTTC
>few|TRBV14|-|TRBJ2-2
CASSPRLGTGELFF
TGTGCCAGCAGCCCCCGACTAGGGACCGGGGAGCTGTTTTTT
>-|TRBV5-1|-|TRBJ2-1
CASSFSEIVGEQFF
TGCGCCAGCAGCTTCTCCGAAATAGTCGGTGAGCAGTTCTTC
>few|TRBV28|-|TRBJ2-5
CASSLLSPQETQYF
TGTGCCAGCAGTTTATTGAGCCCACAAGAGACCCAGTACTTC
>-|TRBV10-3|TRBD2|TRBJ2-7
CASRDRRSGRAWEQYF
TGTGCCAGCCGGGACAGGAGGAGCGGGAGGGCCTGGGAGCAGTACTTC
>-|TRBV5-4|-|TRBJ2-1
CASSQDFPHKGDEQFF
TGCGCCAGCAGCCAAGATTTTCCCCACAAGGGCGATGAGCAGTTCTTC
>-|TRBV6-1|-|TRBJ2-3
CASSEWDTQYF
TGTGCCAGCAGTGAATGGGATACGCAGTATTTT
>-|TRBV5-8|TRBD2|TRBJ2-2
CASSLRLAGVTGELFF
TGTGCCAGCAGCTTGAGGCTAGCGGGAGTAACCGGGGAGCTGTTTTTT
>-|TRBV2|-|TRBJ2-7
CASNGRASYEQYF
TGTGCCAGCAACGGCAGGGCTAGTTACGAGCAGTACTTC
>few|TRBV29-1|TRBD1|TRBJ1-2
CSAWDREGGYTF
TGCAGCGCATGGGACAGGGAAGGTGGCTACACCTTC
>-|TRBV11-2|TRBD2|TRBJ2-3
CASSSRTSGRPFTDTQYF
TGTGCCAGCAGCTCCCGGACTAGCGGGAGGCCTTTCACAGATACGCAGTATTTT
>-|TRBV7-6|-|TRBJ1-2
CASSPYQDYGYTF
TGTGCCAGCAGTCCCTACCAGGACTATGGCTACACCTTC
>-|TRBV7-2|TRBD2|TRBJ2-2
CASSSSRLSRGVGELFF
TGTGCCAGCAGCTCTTCTCGACTTAGTCGGGGGGTCGGGGAGCTGTTTTTT
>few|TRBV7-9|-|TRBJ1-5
CASSLGNWGNQPQHF
TGTGCCAGCAGCTTAGGAAATTGGGGCAATCAGCCCCAGCATTTT
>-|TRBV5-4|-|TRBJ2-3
CASSPHHAASTDTQYF
TGTGCCAGCAGCCCCCACCACGCCGCTAGCACAGATACGCAGTATTTT
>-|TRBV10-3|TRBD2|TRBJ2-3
CAITGGSTDTQYF
TGTGCCATCACGGGGGGGAGCACAGATACGCAGTATTTT
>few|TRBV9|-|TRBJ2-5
CASSFQGFETQYF
TGTGCCAGCAGCTTCCAGGGGTTTGAGACCCAGTACTTC
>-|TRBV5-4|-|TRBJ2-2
CASSHQTGELFF
TGTGCCAGCAGCCATCAGACCGGGGAGCTGTTTTTT
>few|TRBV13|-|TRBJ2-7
CASRLGGSYEQYF
TGTGCCAGCAGACTCGGCGGGTCCTACGAGCAGTACTTC
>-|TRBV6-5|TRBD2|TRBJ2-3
CASSYSSYGRPYTQYF
TGTGCCAGCAGTTACTCCTCGTACGGGAGGCCCTATACGCAGTATTTT
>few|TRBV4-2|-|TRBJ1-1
CASSQARGQMNTEAFF
TGTGCCAGCAGCCAAGCCCGGGGGCAGATGAACACTGAAGCTTTCTTT
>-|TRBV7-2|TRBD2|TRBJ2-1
CASSLSTSGRAYNEQFF
TGTGCCAGCAGCTTATCGACTAGCGGGAGGGCTTACAATGAGCAGTTCTTC
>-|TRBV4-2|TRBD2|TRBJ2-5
CASSHRAGQETQYF
TGTGCCAGCAGCCATCGAGCGGGGCAAGAGACCCAGTACTTC